This paragraph covers one TCR beta chain sequence. The antigen is unknown. These data come from a study of response to subunit inactivated influenza vaccine. Whole-study findings and limits: Seasonal influenza vaccination, on each occasion, was suggested by the authors to recruit few new T cells.

TCRdb processed the RT-PCR reads anew with MiXCR; each CDR3 protein has one entry. The sample has approximately 500,000 distinct CDR3 sequences, over 10% seen once. V lost 2 bases, J lost 0 bases, and 14 bases lay in between. The CDR3 is 16 amino acids. Germline V gene sequence: CDR1 MNHEY, CDR2 SMNVEV (reference sequence). The clonotype originates from a man aged 45-65 years who received an inactivated influenza vaccine. The specimen was PBMCs from blood, collected more than 35 days after vaccination. The V gene is TRBV27, the J gene TRBJ2-7; no reliable D call. CDR3 in amino acids: CASSLRVADSSYEQYF. CDR3 DNA sequence: TGTGCCAGCAGTTTAAGAGTGGCCGATAGCTCCTACGAGCAGTACTTC.